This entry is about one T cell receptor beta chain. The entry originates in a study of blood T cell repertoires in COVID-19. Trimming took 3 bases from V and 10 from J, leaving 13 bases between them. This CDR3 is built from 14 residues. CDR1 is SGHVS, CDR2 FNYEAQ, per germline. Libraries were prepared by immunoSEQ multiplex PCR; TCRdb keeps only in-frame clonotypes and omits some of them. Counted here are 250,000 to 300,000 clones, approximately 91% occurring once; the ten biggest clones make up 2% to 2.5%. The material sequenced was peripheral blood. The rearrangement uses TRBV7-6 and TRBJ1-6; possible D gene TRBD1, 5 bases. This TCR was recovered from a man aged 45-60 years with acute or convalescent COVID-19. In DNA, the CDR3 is TGTGCCAGCAGCTTGGAAGGGGTATTGTCACCCCTCCACTTT. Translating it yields CASSLEGVLSPLHF.